The 11 T cell receptor beta chains in this list originate from one sample, sequenced in a study of blood T cell repertoires in COVID-19. The data were produced by immunoSEQ multiplex PCR, yet TCRdb's version contains in-frame clones alone and is incomplete. This repertoire shows under 300,000 clones, approximately 84% found once; its top ten account for more than 1.1%. The sequenced sample consisted of peripheral blood. Receptors originate from a human donor with COVID-19, enrolled during active disease. The donor label of this sample is uncertain.

The rearrangement uses TRBV28 and TRBJ2-3, with D possibly being TRBD1 (6 bases). There are 16 residues in the CDR3. Per germline, CDR1 MDHEN and CDR2 SYDVKM. V shed 2 bases and J shed 1 base, with 13 bases lying between them. DNA for the CDR3: TGTGCCAGCAGTTTAAAGGGGGAGAGGGGCACAGATACGCAGTATTTT. Its protein product is CASSLKGERGTDTQYF.

V gene TRBV21-1 combines with J gene TRBJ2-7; the table's D gene call, TRBD2, was not cross checked with the DNA. TRBV21-1 is deemed a pseudogene. This CDR3 contains 19 residues. The chain's CDR3 is CASSKHGTSGSVGPYEQYF. The CDR3 DNA reads as TGTGCCAGCAGCAAACACGGGACTAGCGGGAGTGTTGGACCCTACGAGCAGTACTTC.

The V call is TRBV6-5, the J call TRBJ1-2; D ambiguous. The V gene lost 4 bases and the J gene lost 2 bases, with 17 bases spanning the gap. Germline-derived CDR1 and CDR2 are MNHEY and SVGAGI. The CDR3 spans 16 residues. The CDR3 protein is CASSSPGDPANYGYTF. CDR3 in DNA: TGTGCCAGCAGTTCACCGGGAGACCCGGCGAACTATGGCTACACCTTC.

The genes are TRBV18 and TRBJ2-6; TRBD1 aligns across 8 bases. The CDR3 has 16 amino acids. V was clipped by 3 bases and J by 0 bases; unmatched bases: 1. Germline V gene lookup returns CDR1 KGHSH and CDR2 LQKENI. In DNA form, the CDR3 reads TGTGCCAGCTCACCCACAGGGGGCTCTGGGGCCAACGTCCTGACTTTC. This sequence encodes CASSPTGGSGANVLTF. The whole variable domain, filled in from reference TRBV18 and TRBJ2-6, reads NAGVMQNPRHLVRRRGQEARLRCSPMKGHSHVYWYRQLPEEGLKFMVYLQKENIIDESGMPKERFSAEFPKEGPSILRIQQVVRGDSAAYFCASSPTGGSGANVLTFGAGSRLTVL.

The chain joins TRBV18 to TRBJ1-2; TRBD1 might be the D (5 bases). CDR1 and CDR2 from the germline V gene are KGHSH and LQKENI. V gave up 3 bases and J gave up 8 bases, with 10 bases separating them. CDR3 length: 12 amino acids. CDR3 protein: CASSPLREGYTF. CDR3 DNA: TGTGCCAGCTCACCCCTCAGGGAAGGCTACACCTTC.

The rearrangement joins TRBV6-5 to TRBJ1-1; no definite D call. The CDR3 is made up of 14 amino acids. Germline-derived CDR1 and CDR2 are MNHEY and SVGAGI. Trimming removed 5 bases from V and 0 bases from J, with 10 bases in between. This CDR3 is CASSNEFMNTEAFF. The CDR3 DNA follows: TGTGCCAGCAGTAACGAGTTCATGAACACTGAAGCTTTCTTT.

The chain has TRBV27 and TRBJ1-1; perhaps TRBD1 as D (5 bases). Trimming cost V 5 bases and J 0 bases, with 13 bases left between them. The CDR3 covers 15 residues. Germline V lookup: CDR1 MNHEY, CDR2 SMNVEV (reference sequence). CDR3 amino acids: CASSPQGHMNTEAFF. The CDR3, as DNA: TGTGCCAGCAGTCCCCAGGGTCACATGAACACTGAAGCTTTCTTT.

This chain links TRBV9 with TRBJ2-1, with 7 nucleotides matching TRBD1. The germline gives CDR1 SGDLS, CDR2 YYNGEE. The CDR3 is 15 amino acids. Germline trimming cut 3 bases from V and 2 bases from J; bases unmatched to any gene: 5. CDR3 sequence (DNA): TGTGCCAGCAGCGCCACGACAGGGCCCTACAATGAGCAGTTCTTC. As protein: CASSATTGPYNEQFF.

This clone was detected a few times. The chain joins TRBV5-6 to TRBJ1-2; 9 bases map to TRBD1. V shed 1 base, J shed 7 bases, and the junction held 5 bases outside the gene matches. The CDR3 sequence is 14 residues long. Germline V gene data show CDR1 as SGHDT and CDR2 as YYEEEE. CDR3 sequence: CASSLYGTGSGYTF. The DNA of the CDR3 is TGTGCCAGCAGCTTGTACGGGACAGGGTCTGGCTACACCTTC.

The V gene is TRBV29-1, the J gene TRBJ2-1, with D possibly being TRBD1 (5 bases). CDR1 is SQVTM, CDR2 ANQGSEA, per germline. V gave up 5 bases and J gave up 7 bases, with 21 bases separating them. This CDR3 region has 15 residues. CDR3 loop: CSVYKGPRVRNEQFF. Written as DNA, the CDR3 is TGCAGCGTTTACAAAGGACCCAGGGTGAGAAATGAGCAGTTCTTC.

This rearrangement joins TRBV3-1 (or the pseudogene TRBV3-2) to TRBJ2-1, with TRBD1 matching over 10 bases. Germline loops: CDR1 LGHDT, CDR2 YNNKEL (reference sequence). V shed 6 bases and J 5 bases; nucleotides not matched to a gene: 7. The CDR3 runs 15 residues. The CDR3 reads CASSTPGQGNNEQFF. The CDR3 nucleotides are TGTGCCAGCAGTACCCCGGGACAGGGGAACAATGAGCAGTTCTTC.